The 9 T cell receptor beta chains in this list originate from one sample, sequenced in a study of T cell repertoires in cytomegalovirus infection. From the reads, TCRdb called clonotypes with MiXCR, one entry per CDR3 protein. The data hold about 360,000 distinct CDR3 sequences, with roughly a third observed a single time. Their specific antigens are unknown. This specimen was cultured PBMCs, taken from culture after CMV antigen stimulation. The receptor source for this set is a human donor in good health (CMV status not recorded). Some clones in this sample may be carry-over from other donors' samples.

This clonotype was observed a few times. This chain uses TRBV11-2 with TRBJ2-7; D is uncertain. V dropped 0 bases and J dropped 2 bases, with 11 bases sitting between them. This CDR3 has 15 amino acids. In germline, CDR1 is SGHAT, CDR2 FQNNGV. The CDR3 sequence is CASSLDLIYTYEQYV. The CDR3 DNA sequence: TGTGCCAGCAGCTTAGATCTGATATATACCTACGAGCAGTACGTC.

The gene calls are TRBV7-8 and TRBJ2-3; maybe TRBD2 (6 bases). There are 16 residues in the CDR3. Trimming took 0 bases from V and 5 from J, leaving 15 bases between them. From germline, CDR1 is SGHVS and CDR2 FQNEAQ. CDR3 coding DNA: TGTGCCAGCAGCTTAGCAGCAGGCCCGGGAGAAGATACGCAGTATTTT. Its translation is CASSLAAGPGEDTQYF.

This clonotype was detected many times. V and J are TRBV6-1 and TRBJ2-1; 7 bases match TRBD2. The CDR3 covers 15 residues. The ends lost 4 bases at V and 4 bases at J; junction bases unmatched: 7. Germline CDR1 and CDR2: MNHNS and SASEGT. The CDR3 DNA is TGTGCCAGCAGTGGAGGTAGCGGGCGATACAATGAGCAGTTCTTC. This gives the protein CASSGGSGRYNEQFF.

The genes are TRBV4-1 and TRBJ1-2; the match to TRBD1 covers 8 bases. Trimming removed 0 bases from V and 8 bases from J; junction bases left unmatched: 14. CDR1 and CDR2 (germline): MGHRA, YSYEKL. The CDR3 runs to 17 residues. In DNA, the CDR3 is TGCGCCAGCAGCCAAGAAGGACCAGGGGGCGCACCCTGGGGCTACACCTTC. Amino acid sequence: CASSQEGPGGAPWGYTF.

The V gene is TRBV6-2 or TRBV6-3, the J gene TRBJ2-7; 8 positions agree with TRBD2. CDR3 length equals 14 residues. J was trimmed by 6 bases and V by 6 bases; bases with no gene match: 10. The germline V gene has CDR1 MNHEY and CDR2 SVGEGT. The CDR3 reads CASSLGAGVFEQYV. The CDR3 DNA is TGTGCCAGCAGCCTAGGAGCGGGAGTCTTCGAGCAGTACGTC.

This clonotype was counted a few times. V and J are TRBV7-2 and TRBJ2-1; D is uncertain. Germline V gene sequence: CDR1 SGHTA, CDR2 FQGNSA. This CDR3 has 15 residues. The ends were cut back, 1 base at V and 6 bases at J, with 13 bases in the middle. The CDR3 protein is CASSLGVGLTNEQFF. Written as DNA, the CDR3 is TGTGCCAGCAGCTTAGGGGTAGGGCTCACCAATGAGCAGTTCTTC.

This chain joins TRBV7-6 and TRBJ2-1, with TRBD1 matching over 8 bases. The CDR3 is 14 amino acids. After removal of 5 bases from V and 8 bases from J, the junction contained 8 bases not matched to a gene. The germline V gene has CDR1 SGHVS and CDR2 FNYEAQ. Written as DNA, the CDR3 is TGTGCCAGCAGCACGGGACAGGTCTCGGATGAGCAGTTCTTC. Translation gives CASSTGQVSDEQFF.

This clonotype was seen more than once but under ten times. The V and J genes are TRBV6-2 or TRBV6-3 and TRBJ2-7; tentative D call: TRBD2 (7 bases). V lost 7 bases and J lost 1, with 8 bases in between. Looked up from germline, CDR1 is MNHEY and CDR2 is SVGEGT. There are 12 residues in the CDR3. CDR3 protein: CASKGGSYEQYV. Written as DNA, the CDR3 is TGTGCCAGCAAGGGGGGGTCCTACGAGCAGTACGTC.

This clonotype occurred a few times. The chain couples TRBV6-1 to TRBJ1-1; TRBD1 aligns across 7 bases. CDR3 length: 14 amino acids. Germline V gives CDR1 MNHNS, CDR2 SASEGT. The J segment lost 1 base and the V segment lost 3 bases, leaving 2 bases of the junction unmatched. CDR3 residues: CASSDGQENTEAFF. The DNA for the CDR3 is TGTGCCAGCAGTGACGGACAGGAGAACACTGAAGCTTTCTTT.